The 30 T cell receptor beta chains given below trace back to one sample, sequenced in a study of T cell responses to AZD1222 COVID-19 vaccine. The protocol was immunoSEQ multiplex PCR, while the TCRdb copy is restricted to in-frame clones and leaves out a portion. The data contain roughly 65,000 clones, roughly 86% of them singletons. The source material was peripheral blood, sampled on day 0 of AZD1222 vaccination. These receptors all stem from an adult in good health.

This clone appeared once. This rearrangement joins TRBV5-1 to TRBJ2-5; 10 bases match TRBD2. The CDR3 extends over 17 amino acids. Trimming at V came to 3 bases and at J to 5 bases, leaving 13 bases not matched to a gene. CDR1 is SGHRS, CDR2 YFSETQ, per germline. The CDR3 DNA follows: TGCGCCAGCAGCTCGGGACAGGTAGCGGGAGGTTGGGAGACCCAGTACTTC. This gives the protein CASSSGQVAGGWETQYF.

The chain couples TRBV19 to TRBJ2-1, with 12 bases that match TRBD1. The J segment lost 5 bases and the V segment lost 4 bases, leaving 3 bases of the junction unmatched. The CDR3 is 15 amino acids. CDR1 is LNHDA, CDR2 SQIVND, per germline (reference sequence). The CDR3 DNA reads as TGTGCCAGTAGTAGGGACAGGGGGCTCGACAATGAGCAGTTCTTC. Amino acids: CASSRDRGLDNEQFF.

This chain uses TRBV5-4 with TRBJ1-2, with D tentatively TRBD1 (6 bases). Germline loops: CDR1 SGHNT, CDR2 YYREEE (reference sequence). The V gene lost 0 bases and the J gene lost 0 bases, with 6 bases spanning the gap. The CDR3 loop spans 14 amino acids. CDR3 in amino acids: CASSLDRANYGYTF. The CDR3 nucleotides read TGTGCCAGCAGCTTGGACAGGGCTAACTATGGCTACACCTTC.

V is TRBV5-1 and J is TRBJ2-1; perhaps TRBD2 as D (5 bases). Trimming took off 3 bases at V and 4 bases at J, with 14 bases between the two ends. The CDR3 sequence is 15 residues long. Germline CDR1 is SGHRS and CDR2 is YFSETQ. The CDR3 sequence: CASSSLGGGYNEQFF. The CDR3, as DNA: TGCGCCAGCAGCTCACTAGGTGGAGGTTACAATGAGCAGTTCTTC.

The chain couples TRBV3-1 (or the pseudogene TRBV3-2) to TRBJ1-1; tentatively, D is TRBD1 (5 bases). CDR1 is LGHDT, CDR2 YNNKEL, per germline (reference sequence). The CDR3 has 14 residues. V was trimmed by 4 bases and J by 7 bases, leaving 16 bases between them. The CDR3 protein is CASSPVEPGIEAFF. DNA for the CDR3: TGTGCCAGCAGCCCTGTAGAGCCAGGGATTGAAGCTTTCTTT.

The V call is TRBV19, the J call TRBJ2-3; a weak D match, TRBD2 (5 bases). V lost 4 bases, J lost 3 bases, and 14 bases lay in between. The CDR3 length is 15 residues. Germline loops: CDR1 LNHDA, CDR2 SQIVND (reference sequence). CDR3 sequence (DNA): TGTGCCAGTAGTACCCTAGAATCGGGGACAGATACGCAGTATTTT. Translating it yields CASSTLESGTDTQYF.

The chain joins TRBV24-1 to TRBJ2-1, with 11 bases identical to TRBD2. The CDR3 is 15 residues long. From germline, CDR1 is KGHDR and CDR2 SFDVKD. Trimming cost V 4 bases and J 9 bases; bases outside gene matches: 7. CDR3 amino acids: CATSEIAGGKGEQFF. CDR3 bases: TGTGCCACCAGTGAAATAGCGGGAGGGAAGGGTGAGCAGTTCTTC.

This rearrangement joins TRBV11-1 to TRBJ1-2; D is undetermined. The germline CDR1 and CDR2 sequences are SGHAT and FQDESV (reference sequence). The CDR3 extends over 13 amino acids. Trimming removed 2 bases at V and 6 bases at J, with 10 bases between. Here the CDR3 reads CASSLLGIDGYTF. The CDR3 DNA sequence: TGTGCCAGCAGCTTACTGGGGATCGATGGCTACACCTTC.

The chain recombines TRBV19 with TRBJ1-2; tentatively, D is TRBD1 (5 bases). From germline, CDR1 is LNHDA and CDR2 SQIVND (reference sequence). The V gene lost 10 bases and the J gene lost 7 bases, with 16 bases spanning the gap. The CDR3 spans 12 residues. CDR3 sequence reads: CATQEGRGGYTF. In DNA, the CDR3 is TGTGCCACCCAAGAGGGGCGCGGTGGCTACACCTTC.

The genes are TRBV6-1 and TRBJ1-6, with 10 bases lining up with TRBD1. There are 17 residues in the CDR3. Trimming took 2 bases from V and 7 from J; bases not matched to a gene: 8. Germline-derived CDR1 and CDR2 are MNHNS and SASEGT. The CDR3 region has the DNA TGTGCCAGCAGTGAAACCTTTCGACAGGGGGCGAATTCACCCCTCCACTTT. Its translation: CASSETFRQGANSPLHF.

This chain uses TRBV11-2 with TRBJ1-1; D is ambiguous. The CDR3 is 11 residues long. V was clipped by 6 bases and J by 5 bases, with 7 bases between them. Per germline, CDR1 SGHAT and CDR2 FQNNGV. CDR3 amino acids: CASSIRTEAFF. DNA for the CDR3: TGTGCCAGCAGTATCCGTACTGAAGCTTTCTTT.

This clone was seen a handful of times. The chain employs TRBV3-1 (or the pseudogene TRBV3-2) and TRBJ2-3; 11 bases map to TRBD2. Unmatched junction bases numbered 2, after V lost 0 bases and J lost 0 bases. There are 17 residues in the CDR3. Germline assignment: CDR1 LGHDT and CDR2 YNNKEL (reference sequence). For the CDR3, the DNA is TGTGCCAGCAGCCAAGATTGGACTAGCGGGAGCACAGATACGCAGTATTTT. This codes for CASSQDWTSGSTDTQYF.

The CDR3 DNA follows: TGTGCCAGCTCACCTGGTTCGGGGAAAGGTACGCAGTATTTT. Translation gives CASSPGSGKGTQYF. The chain combines TRBV18 with TRBJ2-3; weak D call: TRBD2 (5 bases). V was pared by 3 bases and J by 8 bases, with 15 bases between. Germline V CDR1 and CDR2: KGHSH, LQKENI. The CDR3 consists of 14 residues.

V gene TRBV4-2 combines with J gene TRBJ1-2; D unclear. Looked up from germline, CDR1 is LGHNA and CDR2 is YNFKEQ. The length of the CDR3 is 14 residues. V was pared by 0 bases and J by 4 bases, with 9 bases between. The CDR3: CASSQDLRLYGYTF. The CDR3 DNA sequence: TGTGCCAGCAGCCAAGATCTCCGCCTCTATGGCTACACCTTC.

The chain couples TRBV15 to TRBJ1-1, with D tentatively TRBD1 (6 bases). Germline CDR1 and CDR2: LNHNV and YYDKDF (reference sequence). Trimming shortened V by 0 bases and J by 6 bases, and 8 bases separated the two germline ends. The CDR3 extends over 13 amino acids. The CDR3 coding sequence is TGTGCCACCAGCAGAGATAGGGGGGCTGAAGCTTTCTTT. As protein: CATSRDRGAEAFF.

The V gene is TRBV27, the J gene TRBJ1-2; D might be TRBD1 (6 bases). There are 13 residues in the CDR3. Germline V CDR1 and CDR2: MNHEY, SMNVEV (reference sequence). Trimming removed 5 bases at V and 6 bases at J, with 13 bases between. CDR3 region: CASSQGLGDGYTF. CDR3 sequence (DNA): TGTGCCAGCAGTCAGGGGTTGGGGGATGGCTACACCTTC.

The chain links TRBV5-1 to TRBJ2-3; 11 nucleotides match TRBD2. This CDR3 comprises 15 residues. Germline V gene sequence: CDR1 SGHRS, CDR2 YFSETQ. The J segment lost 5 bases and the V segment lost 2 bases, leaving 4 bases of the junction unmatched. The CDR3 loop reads CASSFLAGGVDTQYF. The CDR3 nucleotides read TGCGCCAGCAGCTTCCTAGCGGGAGGTGTAGATACGCAGTATTTT.

CDR3 region: CASSLSKAIPGELFF. The CDR3 nucleotides are TGTGCCAGCAGTTTATCCAAGGCCATCCCGGGGGAGCTGTTTTTT. The chain links TRBV27 to TRBJ2-2; D remains unclear. CDR1 is MNHEY, CDR2 SMNVEV, per germline (reference sequence). This CDR3 has 15 residues. Between the trimmed V and J ends, which lost 0 bases and 8 bases, there was a span of 13 bases.

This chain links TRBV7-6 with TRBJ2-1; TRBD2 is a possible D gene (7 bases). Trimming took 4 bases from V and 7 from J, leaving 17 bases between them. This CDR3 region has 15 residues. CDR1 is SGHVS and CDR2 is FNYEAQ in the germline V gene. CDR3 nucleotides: TGTGCCAGCAGCTCCGGTCGGGGGGCTACGAATGAGCAGTTCTTC. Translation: CASSSGRGATNEQFF.

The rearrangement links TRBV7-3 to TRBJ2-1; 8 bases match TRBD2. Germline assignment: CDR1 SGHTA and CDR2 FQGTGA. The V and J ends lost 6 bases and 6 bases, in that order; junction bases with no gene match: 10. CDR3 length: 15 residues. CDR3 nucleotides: TGTGCCAGCAGACCGAGTGGGGGACTAGTCAATGAGCAGTTCTTC. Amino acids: CASRPSGGLVNEQFF.

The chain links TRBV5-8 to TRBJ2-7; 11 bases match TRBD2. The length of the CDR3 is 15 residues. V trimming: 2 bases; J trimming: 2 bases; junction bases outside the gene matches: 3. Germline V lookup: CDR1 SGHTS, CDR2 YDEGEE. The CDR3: CASSFTSGGTYEQYF. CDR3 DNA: TGTGCCAGCAGCTTTACTAGCGGGGGAACCTACGAGCAGTACTTC.

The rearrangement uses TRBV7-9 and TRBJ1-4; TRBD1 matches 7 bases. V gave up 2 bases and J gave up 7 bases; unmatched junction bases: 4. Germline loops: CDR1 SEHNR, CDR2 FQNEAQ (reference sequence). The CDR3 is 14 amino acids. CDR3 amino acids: CASSLQGGGEKLFF. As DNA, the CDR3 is TGTGCCAGCAGCTTACAAGGGGGCGGTGAAAAACTGTTTTTT.

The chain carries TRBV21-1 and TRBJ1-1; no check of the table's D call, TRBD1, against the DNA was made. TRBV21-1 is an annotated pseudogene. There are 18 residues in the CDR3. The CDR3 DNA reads TGTGCCAGCAGCCCCTGGGAAGGACAGGGGTTGGCGAACACTGAAGCTTTCTTT. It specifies CASSPWEGQGLANTEAFF.

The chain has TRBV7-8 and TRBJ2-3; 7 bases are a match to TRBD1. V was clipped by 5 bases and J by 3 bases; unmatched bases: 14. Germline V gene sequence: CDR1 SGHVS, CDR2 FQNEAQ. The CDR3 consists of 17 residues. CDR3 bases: TGTGCCAGCAGCCCCCAGGCAGGGGGAAGGTTGACAGATACGCAGTATTTT. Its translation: CASSPQAGGRLTDTQYF.

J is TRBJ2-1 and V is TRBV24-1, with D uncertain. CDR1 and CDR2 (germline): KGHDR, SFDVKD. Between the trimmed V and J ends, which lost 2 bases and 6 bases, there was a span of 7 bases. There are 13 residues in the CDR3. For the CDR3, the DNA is TGTGCCACCAGTGATTCGGACGGCAATGAGCAGTTCTTC. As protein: CATSDSDGNEQFF.

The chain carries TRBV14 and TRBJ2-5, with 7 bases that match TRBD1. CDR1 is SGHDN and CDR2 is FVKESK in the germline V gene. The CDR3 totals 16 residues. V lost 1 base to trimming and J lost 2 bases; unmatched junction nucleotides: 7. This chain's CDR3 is CASSQGPGTAQETQYF. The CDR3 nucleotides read TGTGCCAGCAGCCAAGGTCCCGGGACAGCTCAAGAGACCCAGTACTTC.

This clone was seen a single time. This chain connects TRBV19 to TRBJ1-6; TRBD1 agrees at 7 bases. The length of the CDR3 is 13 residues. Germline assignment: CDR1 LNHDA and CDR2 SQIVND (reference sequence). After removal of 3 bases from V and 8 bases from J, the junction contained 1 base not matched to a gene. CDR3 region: CASSIQGDSPLHF. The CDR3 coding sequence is TGTGCCAGTAGTATCCAGGGGGATTCACCCCTCCACTTT.

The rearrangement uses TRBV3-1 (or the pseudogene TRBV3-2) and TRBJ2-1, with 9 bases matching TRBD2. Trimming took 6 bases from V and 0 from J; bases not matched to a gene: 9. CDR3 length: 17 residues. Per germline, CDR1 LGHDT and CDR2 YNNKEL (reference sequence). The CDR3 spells CASSHPFSGGSYNEQFF. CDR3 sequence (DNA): TGTGCCAGCAGTCATCCCTTTAGCGGGGGCTCCTACAATGAGCAGTTCTTC.

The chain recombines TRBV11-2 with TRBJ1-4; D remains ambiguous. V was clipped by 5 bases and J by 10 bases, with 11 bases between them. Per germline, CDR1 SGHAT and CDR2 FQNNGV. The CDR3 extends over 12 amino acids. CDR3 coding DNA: TGTGCCAGCAGCAAGGTGTCAGGAAAACTGTTTTTT. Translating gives CASSKVSGKLFF.

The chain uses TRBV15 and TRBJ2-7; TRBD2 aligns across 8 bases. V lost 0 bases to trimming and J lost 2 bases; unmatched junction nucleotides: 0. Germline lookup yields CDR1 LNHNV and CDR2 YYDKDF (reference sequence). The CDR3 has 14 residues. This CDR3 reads CATSRDGRAYEQYF. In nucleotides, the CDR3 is TGTGCCACCAGCAGAGACGGGAGGGCCTACGAGCAGTACTTC.